This is a list of T cell receptor beta chains from one sample in a study of blood T cell repertoires in COVID-19. The table came from immunoSEQ multiplex PCR; TCRdb's copy has only in-frame clones and leaves some out. The sample records 220,000 or so clones, more than 65% being singletons. Sequencing input: peripheral blood. All receptors derive from a woman of 80 years or more with acute or convalescent COVID-19. Both conserved end residues are part of each CDR3. D genes are given only for firm matches. The size entry is marked missing in some rows and otherwise reads once, few, many or a size class.

j_call	clone_size	v_call	d_call	cdr3_aa	cdr3_nt
TRBJ2-3	-	TRBV7-6	TRBD2	CASSLVVPSGGANTQYF	TGTGCCAGCAGCTTAGTAGTCCCTAGCGGGGGGGCGAATACGCAGTATTTT
TRBJ1-1	-	TRBV7-9	TRBD1	CASSSLRGQWTEAFF	TGTGCCAGCAGCTCGCTCAGGGGGCAGTGGACTGAAGCTTTCTTT
TRBJ1-1	-	TRBV14	-	CASSPRRNTEAFF	TGTGCCAGCAGCCCTCGGAGAAACACTGAAGCTTTCTTT
TRBJ1-1	-	TRBV21-1	-	CASSKEGAGNTEAFF	TGTGCCAGCAGCAAAGAGGGGGCGGGGAACACTGAAGCTTTCTTT
TRBJ2-7	-	TRBV9	TRBD2	CASSVLAGPYEQYF	TGTGCCAGCAGCGTACTAGCGGGGCCCTACGAGCAGTACTTC
TRBJ1-5	once	TRBV3-1/TRBV3-2	-	CASSTRSGGQPQHF	TGTGCCAGCAGCACTAGGTCGGGGGGACAGCCCCAGCATTTT
TRBJ1-5	-	TRBV5-6	-	CASSRAGRGSNQPQHF	TGTGCCAGCAGCAGGGCCGGGAGGGGAAGCAATCAGCCCCAGCATTTT
TRBJ2-1	-	TRBV7-2	-	CASSPLGSFDEQFF	TGTGCCAGCAGCCCTCTGGGGAGTTTCGATGAGCAGTTCTTC
TRBJ2-2	-	TRBV21-1	-	CASMKGWTGELFF	TGTGCCAGCATGAAGGGGTGGACCGGGGAGCTGTTTTTT
TRBJ2-2	-	TRBV28	TRBD2	CASRLAGTQNTGELFF	TGTGCCAGTCGACTAGCCGGGACGCAAAACACCGGGGAGCTGTTTTTT
TRBJ2-1	-	TRBV4-1	-	CASSWSSYNEQFF	TGCGCCAGCAGCTGGAGCTCCTACAATGAGCAGTTCTTC
TRBJ1-2	-	TRBV29-1	-	CSVEARTENYGYTF	TGCAGCGTTGAAGCGAGGACAGAAAACTATGGCTACACCTTC
TRBJ1-4	-	TRBV19	TRBD1	CASGQGGGRTNEKLFF	TGTGCCAGTGGACAGGGCGGAGGTAGGACTAATGAAAAACTGTTTTTT
TRBJ2-7	-	TRBV19	TRBD1	CASRGTGTYEQYF	TGTGCCAGTAGAGGGACAGGGACCTACGAGCAGTACTTC
TRBJ2-7	-	TRBV6-1	TRBD1	CASSGGGRGLSYEQYF	TGTGCCAGCAGTGGGGGCGGCAGGGGGCTTTCCTACGAGCAGTACTTC
TRBJ2-7	-	TRBV6-5	TRBD1	CASSYPQTGGFDEQYF	TGTGCCAGCAGTTACCCCCAGACAGGGGGCTTCGACGAGCAGTACTTC
TRBJ2-3	-	TRBV9	-	CASSVGQKINTDTQYF	TGTGCCAGCAGCGTTGGACAGAAAATTAACACAGATACGCAGTATTTT
TRBJ1-1	-	TRBV2	-	CASSTPTLGRTEAFF	TGTGCCAGCAGTACCCCGACTCTCGGAAGGACTGAAGCTTTCTTT
TRBJ1-6	-	TRBV5-6	-	CASSLPRGGSPLHF	TGTGCCAGCAGCCTGCCCCGGGGGGGTTCACCCCTCCACTTT
TRBJ1-2	few	TRBV5-1	-	CASSTQTSNYGYTF	TGCGCCAGCAGCACCCAGACATCCAACTATGGCTACACCTTC
TRBJ2-2	-	TRBV7-3	TRBD1	CASSEGQGYTGELFF	TGTGCCAGCAGCGAAGGACAGGGGTACACCGGGGAGCTGTTTTTT
TRBJ2-3	-	TRBV29-1	TRBD2	CSVLSGGADTQYF	TGCAGCGTCCTTAGCGGGGGGGCCGATACGCAGTATTTT
TRBJ2-5	-	TRBV28	-	CASSAPQETQYF	TGTGCCAGCAGTGCCCCCCAGGAGACCCAGTACTTC
TRBJ1-2	few	TRBV28	-	CASTTRPGLRVDGYTF	TGTGCCAGCACCACACGCCCGGGACTAAGGGTGGATGGCTACACCTTC
TRBJ2-5	-	TRBV6-1	TRBD2	CASSEAILAGVSTQYF	TGTGCCAGCAGTGAGGCCATCCTAGCGGGGGTATCGACCCAGTACTTC
TRBJ1-2	-	TRBV2	TRBD1	CASSGDRGYGYTF	TGTGCCAGCAGCGGGGACAGGGGATATGGCTACACCTTC
TRBJ2-2	-	TRBV19	-	CASSTRGTGELFF	TGTGCCAGTAGTACCAGGGGCACCGGGGAGCTGTTTTTT
TRBJ1-1	once	TRBV30	TRBD1	CAWSVPETGWTFF	TGTGCCTGGAGTGTACCTGAGACAGGGTGGACTTTCTTT
TRBJ2-7	-	TRBV14	-	CASSEGREQYF	TGTGCCAGCAGTGAGGGTCGCGAGCAGTACTTC
TRBJ2-2	-	TRBV7-9	-	CASSHSEWDTGELFF	TGTGCCAGCAGCCACAGTGAGTGGGACACCGGGGAGCTGTTTTTT
TRBJ2-1	-	TRBV5-1	TRBD2	CASSWDSGGWNEQFF	TGCGCCAGCAGCTGGGATAGCGGGGGCTGGAATGAGCAGTTCTTC
TRBJ2-7	-	TRBV5-4	TRBD1	CASSPGTGGYEQYF	TGTGCCAGCAGCCCGGGGACAGGTGGCTACGAGCAGTACTTC
TRBJ1-2	-	TRBV5-6	-	CASSFGSGYTF	TGTGCCAGCAGCTTTGGGAGTGGCTACACCTTC
TRBJ1-6	-	TRBV6-2/TRBV6-3	TRBD1	CASSYFQDRKGTLHF	TGTGCCAGCAGTTATTTCCAGGACAGGAAAGGTACCCTCCACTTT
TRBJ1-6	-	TRBV19	-	CASSMLGEPNSPLHF	TGTGCCAGTAGTATGTTGGGCGAGCCTAATTCACCCCTCCACTTT
TRBJ1-4	-	TRBV12-3/TRBV12-4	-	CASSSRGPKLFF	TGTGCCAGCAGTTCCAGGGGTCCAAAACTGTTTTTT
TRBJ1-2	few	TRBV2	TRBD1	CASCRDRNNYGYTF	TGTGCCAGCTGCCGGGACAGAAATAACTATGGCTACACCTTC
TRBJ1-2	-	TRBV28	-	CASSLRGTYGYTF	TGTGCCAGCAGTTTACGGGGTACCTATGGCTACACCTTC
TRBJ2-1	-	TRBV11-3	TRBD2	CASSLSGGNNEQFF	TGTGCCAGCAGCTTGAGCGGGGGGAACAATGAGCAGTTCTTC
TRBJ1-3	-	TRBV7-9	TRBD1	CASSIGQGSGNTIYF	TGTGCCAGCAGCATCGGACAGGGCTCTGGAAACACCATATATTTT
TRBJ1-2	once	TRBV6-1	-	CASSEIWRGYGYTF	TGTGCCAGCAGTGAAATATGGAGAGGCTATGGCTACACCTTC
TRBJ2-5	-	TRBV2	-	CASELVKETQYF	TGTGCCAGCGAGTTGGTTAAAGAGACCCAGTACTTC
TRBJ2-3	-	TRBV7-7	TRBD2	CASSLGLASTDTQYF	TGTGCCAGCAGCTTAGGACTAGCCAGCACAGATACGCAGTATTTT
TRBJ2-3	-	TRBV5-6	-	CASSGTRRGTDTQYF	TGTGCCAGCAGTGGGACTCGGAGGGGTACAGATACGCAGTATTTT
TRBJ2-1	-	TRBV24-1	-	CATAQDYNEQFF	TGTGCCACCGCGCAGGACTACAATGAGCAGTTCTTC
TRBJ2-5	-	TRBV11-1	TRBD1	CASGTGVQYF	TGTGCCAGCGGAACAGGGGTCCAGTACTTC
TRBJ2-2	-	TRBV6-5	TRBD1	CASSYEGQGAVGELFF	TGTGCCAGCAGTTACGAGGGACAGGGGGCGGTCGGGGAGCTGTTTTTT
TRBJ1-1	-	TRBV5-1	-	CASSLELNTEAFF	TGCGCCAGCAGCTTGGAGCTGAACACTGAAGCTTTCTTT
TRBJ2-7	-	TRBV7-3	TRBD1	CASSKDRGNHEQYF	TGTGCCAGCAGCAAAGACAGGGGGAACCACGAGCAGTACTTC
TRBJ1-4	-	TRBV28	TRBD1	CASSLRGPTNEKLFF	TGTGCCAGCAGTCTCAGGGGGCCGACTAATGAAAAACTGTTTTTT
TRBJ2-7	-	TRBV9	-	CASSVAHGGSYEQYF	TGTGCCAGCAGCGTAGCTCACGGCGGCTCCTACGAGCAGTACTTC
TRBJ2-2	-	TRBV5-1	TRBD1	CASSAGTGGGGELFF	TGCGCCAGCAGCGCCGGGACAGGGGGCGGCGGGGAGCTGTTTTTT
TRBJ1-4	-	TRBV6-5	TRBD1	CASKTGNEKLFF	TGTGCCAGCAAGACAGGGAATGAAAAACTGTTTTTT
TRBJ1-6	few	TRBV3-1/TRBV3-2	-	CASTGPGVPYNSPLHF	TGTGCCAGCACCGGCCCAGGGGTACCCTATAATTCACCCCTCCACTTT
TRBJ2-5	-	TRBV5-1	TRBD2	CASSLGTSGIQETQYF	TGCGCCAGCAGCTTGGGGACTAGCGGGATACAAGAGACCCAGTACTTC